These 24 T cell receptor beta chains came from one sample sequenced in a study of control samples from healthy donors and cancer patients. Libraries were prepared by immunoSEQ multiplex PCR; TCRdb keeps only in-frame clonotypes and omits some of them. Among around 45,000 clones, 70% were seen once, and the ten largest hold roughly a sixth. Sequenced material: formalin-fixed, paraffin-embedded tissue. The receptors derive from a male donor with melanoma.

This rearrangement joins TRBV20-1 to TRBJ1-5, with D tentatively TRBD1 (5 bases). The CDR3 consists of 15 residues. The V end lost 3 bases, the J end lost 2 bases, and 14 bases lay between the germline ends. Germline lookup yields CDR1 DFQATT and CDR2 SNEGSKA (reference sequence). DNA for the CDR3: TGCAGTGCTAGTTTATGGGGGGAGGGCAATCAGCCCCAGCATTTT. It specifies CSASLWGEGNQPQHF.

The gene calls are TRBV9 and TRBJ1-2, with 7 bases fitting TRBD1. Germline V gives CDR1 SGDLS, CDR2 YYNGEE. J was trimmed by 5 bases and V by 3 bases; bases with no gene match: 7. The CDR3 extends over 14 amino acids. The CDR3 sequence: CASSATGQRYGYTF. CDR3 nucleotide sequence: TGTGCCAGCAGCGCTACGGGACAGCGATATGGCTACACCTTC. Full variable domain (missing parts from reference TRBV9 and TRBJ1-2): DSGVTQTPKHLITATGQRVTLRCSPRSGDLSVYWYQQSLDQGLQFLIQYYNGEERAKGNILERFSAQQFPDLHSELNLSSLELGDSALYFCASSATGQRYGYTFGSGTRLTVV.

This chain links TRBV30 with TRBJ1-1; no definite D call. CDR3 size: 11 residues. V shed 4 bases and J shed 7 bases, with 10 bases lying between them. Germline V gives CDR1 GTSNPN, CDR2 SVGIG (reference sequence). The CDR3 reads CAWTLRGEAFF. CDR3 nucleotide sequence: TGTGCCTGGACCCTACGGGGTGAAGCTTTCTTT.

The rearrangement uses TRBV3-1 (or the pseudogene TRBV3-2) and TRBJ1-2; unclear D gene. Trimming pared 0 bases from V and 13 bases from J, leaving 12 bases between. The CDR3 loop spans 12 amino acids. The germline V gene encodes CDR1 LGHDT and CDR2 YNNKEL (reference sequence). CDR3 in DNA: TGTGCCAGCAGCCAAGATAAGGCGAGGGCCACCTTC. It specifies CASSQDKARATF.

This chain links TRBV28 with TRBJ2-7, with a possible D match to TRBD2 (6 bases). The V end lost 2 bases, the J end lost 8 bases, and 25 bases lay between the germline ends. The CDR3 runs to 17 residues. The V gene's germline CDR1 is MDHEN and CDR2 SYDVKM. The CDR3 DNA is TGTGCCAGCAGTTTACGCCAAACCTCGTTTAGGCGGGATCAGCAGTACTTC. Its translation is CASSLRQTSFRRDQQYF.

This clone was recorded a few times. The chain is built from TRBV6-5 and TRBJ2-5; the D is unclear. This CDR3 has 14 residues. Germline lookup yields CDR1 MNHEY and CDR2 SVGAGI. V was cut by 0 bases and J by 5 bases, with 10 bases left in between. The CDR3 nucleotides are TGTGCCAGCAGTTACTCATTCCAGCAGGAGACCCAGTACTTC. It yields the protein CASSYSFQQETQYF.

As for this clone: The junction departs from germline at one end; a sequencing error may be responsible. Other nucleotide sequences from this sample produce the same CDR3. The V call is TRBV18, the J call TRBJ2-7; 9 bases are a match to TRBD1. The CDR3 contains 13 residues. Germline loops: CDR1 KGHSH, CDR2 LQKENI. The CDR3 loop reads CASSGQGIYEQYF. CDR3 DNA: TGTGCTAGCTCGGGACAGGGAATATACGAGCAGTACTTC. Full variable domain (remainder filled in from reference TRBV18 and TRBJ2-7): NAGVMQNPRHLVRRRGQEARLRCSPMKGHSHVYWYRQLPEEGLKFMVYLQKENIIDESGMPKERFSAEFPKEGPSILRIQQVVRGDSAAYFCASSGQGIYEQYFGPGTRLTVT.

The chain combines TRBV6-6 with TRBJ2-7; tentatively, D is TRBD1 (6 bases). V was pared by 7 bases and J by 0 bases, with 13 bases between. Germline values: CDR1 MNHNY, CDR2 SVGAGI (reference sequence). This CDR3 comprises 14 residues. Written as DNA, the CDR3 is TGTGCCAGCACCCCACAGGGAACCTCCTACGAGCAGTACTTC. As protein: CASTPQGTSYEQYF.

The chain carries TRBV6-4 and TRBJ2-3, with a weak D call TRBD1 (5 bases). The germline V gene has CDR1 MRHNA and CDR2 SNTAGT. The CDR3 is 14 residues long. The V gene lost 6 bases and the J gene lost 4 bases, with 14 bases spanning the gap. CDR3 in DNA: TGTGCCAGCAGCGGACAAGGCCGATCAGATACGCAGTATTTT. It yields the protein CASSGQGRSDTQYF.

Details on this clone: Germline is not matched at one junction end, which may reflect a read error. V and J are TRBV6-6 and TRBJ2-1, with 10 bases fitting TRBD2. Germline CDR1 and CDR2: MNHNY and SVGAGI (reference sequence). This CDR3 region has 15 residues. CDR3: CTSSPVLAGWDEQFF. The CDR3 region has the DNA TGTACCAGCAGCCCGGTACTAGCGGGATGGGATGAGCAGTTCTTC.

The chain combines TRBV19 with TRBJ1-2; D may be TRBD1 (5 bases). With 3 bases removed from V and 7 bases from J, the gap between germline ends came to 9 bases. Germline CDR1 is LNHDA and CDR2 is SQIVND (reference sequence). This CDR3 spans 12 amino acids. The CDR3 DNA follows: TGTGCCAGTAGTATCTTAAGGGGTGGCTACACCTTC. Translating gives CASSILRGGYTF.

The rearrangement links TRBV3-1 (or the pseudogene TRBV3-2) to TRBJ1-2; 7 bases map to TRBD1. Looked up from germline, CDR1 is LGHDT and CDR2 is YNNKEL (reference sequence). The CDR3 runs to 14 residues. Losses at the gene ends were 1 base for V and 4 bases for J; bases not matched to a gene: 3. CDR3 nucleotides: TGTGCCAGCAGCCAAGGACAGGGAATCTATGGCTACACCTTC. Residues: CASSQGQGIYGYTF.

On this clone itself: This specimen includes other DNA sequences encoding the same CDR3. The V gene is TRBV28, the J gene TRBJ2-7; possibly TRBD2 for D (5 bases). Between the trimmed V and J ends, which lost 5 bases and 3 bases, there was a span of 20 bases. The CDR3 contains 16 residues. Germline V CDR1 and CDR2: MDHEN, SYDVKM. CDR3 bases: TGTGCCAGCAGTCCCACAAGTGGGAGCCGGTACTACGAGCAGTACTTC. Amino acids: CASSPTSGSRYYEQYF. Drawing the rest from reference TRBV28 and TRBJ2-7, the complete variable domain is DVKVTQSSRYLVKRTGEKVFLECVQDMDHENMFWYRQDPGLGLRLIYFSYDVKMKEKGDIPEGYSVSREKKERFSLILESASTNQTSMYLCASSPTSGSRYYEQYFGPGTRLTVT.

In DNA form, the CDR3 reads TGTGCCAGTACCTATGGGGGGACAGGGAACACTGAAGCTTTCTTT. Its protein product is CASTYGGTGNTEAFF. The rearrangement uses TRBV19 and TRBJ1-1, with 8 bases that match TRBD1. The V and J ends lost 7 bases and 1 base, in that order; junction bases with no gene match: 8. Germline CDR1 reads LNHDA; CDR2 reads SQIVND (reference sequence). This CDR3 comprises 15 residues.

Turning to this clone: One end of the junction varies from germline; a read error may be responsible. This chain links TRBV7-2 with TRBJ2-1, with 13 bases identical to TRBD2. The germline CDR1 and CDR2 sequences are SGHTA and FQGNSA. The CDR3 has 14 residues. In DNA form, the CDR3 reads TGTGCCAGCAGTTTAGCGACTAGCGGGAGGGAGCAGTTCTTC. This encodes CASSLATSGREQFF. Looking up the rest from reference TRBV7-2 and TRBJ2-1 gives the full variable domain: GAGVSQSPSNKVTEKGKDVELRCDPISGHTALYWYRQSLGQGLEFLIYFQGNSAPDKSGLPSDRFSAERTGGSVSTLTIQRTQQEDSAVYLCASSLATSGREQFFGPGTRLTVL.

This clone was counted only a few times. The rearrangement joins TRBV6-6 to TRBJ1-5, with no clear D. CDR3 length equals 11 residues. The germline V gene has CDR1 MNHNY and CDR2 SVGAGI (reference sequence). Trimming left V 7 bases short and J 3 bases short, with 4 bases between. CDR3 sequence (DNA): TGTGCCAGCACTATCAATCAGCCCCAGCATTTT. The encoded protein is CASTINQPQHF.

The chain employs TRBV30 and TRBJ2-1, with 8 bases aligning to TRBD2. The CDR3 is 15 residues long. Unmatched junction bases numbered 7, after V lost 5 bases and J lost 1 base. Germline-derived CDR1 and CDR2 are GTSNPN and SVGIG (reference sequence). CDR3 DNA: TGTGCCTGGGAACCGGGACTAGGTTCCTACAATGAGCAGTTCTTC. Protein product: CAWEPGLGSYNEQFF. Full variable domain (remainder filled in from reference TRBV30 and TRBJ2-1): SQTIHQWPATLVQPVGSPLSLECTVEGTSNPNLYWYRQAAGRGLQLLFYSVGIGQISSEVPQNLSASRPQDRQFILSSKKLLLSDSGFYLCAWEPGLGSYNEQFFGPGTRLTVL.

The chain couples TRBV6-5 to TRBJ2-1; 11 bases agree with TRBD2. This CDR3 spans 14 amino acids. CDR1 is MNHEY and CDR2 is SVGAGI in the germline V gene. The junction had 6 bases not matched to a gene; V was cut back by 10 bases and J by 4 bases. The CDR3 is CATTTSGIYNEQFF. The CDR3 DNA reads as TGTGCCACCACGACTAGCGGGATTTACAATGAGCAGTTCTTC.

CDR3 loop: CASSSGGGHSYNEQFF. DNA of the CDR3: TGTGCCAGCAGCTCCGGGGGAGGGCATTCCTACAATGAGCAGTTCTTC. The chain combines TRBV7-9 with TRBJ2-1; TRBD2 matches 7 bases. CDR3 size: 16 residues. The J segment lost 1 base and the V segment lost 4 bases, leaving 7 bases of the junction unmatched. Germline lookup yields CDR1 SEHNR and CDR2 FQNEAQ (reference sequence).

This chain uses TRBV11-3 with TRBJ2-1; D unresolved. Looked up from germline, CDR1 is SGHNT and CDR2 is YENEEA. Trimming left V 5 bases short and J 3 bases short, with 14 bases between. The CDR3 consists of 15 residues. DNA of the CDR3: TGTGCCAGCAGCCCCGGTGGGTCGTACTACAATGAGCAGTTCTTC. Its protein product is CASSPGGSYYNEQFF.

This clone has a single count. One junction end does not reproduce the germline sequence, and a read error may be involved. V usage is TRBV9 and J usage is TRBJ2-7; a possible D gene is TRBD1 (6 bases). From germline, CDR1 is SGDLS and CDR2 YYNGEE. The CDR3 covers 14 residues. CDR3 DNA sequence: TGTACCAGCAGGCCGGGACATGGATCATCCGAGCAGTACTTC. Encoded protein: CTSRPGHGSSEQYF. Together with reference TRBV9 and TRBJ2-7, the CDR3 gives the full variable domain: DSGVTQTPKHLITATGQRVTLRCSPRSGDLSVYWYQQSLDQGLQFLIQYYNGEERAKGNILERFSAQQFPDLHSELNLSSLELGDSALYFCTSRPGHGSSEQYFGPGTRLTVT.

This sequence joins TRBV7-3 and TRBJ2-1; 12 bases are shared with TRBD2. The trim removed 5 bases at V and 7 bases at J, leaving 6 bases unmatched. Germline CDR1 is SGHTA and CDR2 is FQGTGA. The CDR3 runs 15 residues. The CDR3 sequence: CASSPRLAGDNEQFF. CDR3 DNA: TGTGCCAGCAGCCCCAGACTAGCGGGAGATAATGAGCAGTTCTTC.

This chain uses TRBV7-6 with TRBJ2-7; TRBD1 aligns across 9 bases. This CDR3 is 15 amino acids long. In germline, CDR1 is SGHVS, CDR2 FNYEAQ. After removal of 5 bases from V and 6 bases from J, the junction contained 11 bases not matched to a gene. The CDR3 loop reads CASSLYSDRGGEQYF. For the CDR3, the DNA is TGTGCCAGCAGCCTCTACTCGGACAGGGGAGGCGAGCAGTACTTC.

The chain recombines TRBV2 with TRBJ2-7, with TRBD2 as a possible D gene (6 bases). The germline V and J ends were trimmed by 2 bases and 12 bases, with 23 bases remaining between them. This CDR3 has 15 residues. From germline, CDR1 is SNHLY and CDR2 FYNNEI. As DNA, the CDR3 is TGTGCCAGCAGTGAATGGGGGGAGCGCGGCCGGGGACTGTACTTC. Translated: CASSEWGERGRGLYF. Complete variable domain (other parts from reference TRBV2 and TRBJ2-7): EPEVTQTPSHQVTQMGQEVILRCVPISNHLYFYWYRQILGQKVEFLVSFYNNEISEKSEIFDDQFSVERPDGSNFTLKIRSTKLEDSAMYFCASSEWGERGRGLYFGPGTRLTVT.